This T cell receptor beta chain was retrieved from a study of identical twins. TCRdb reprocessed the 5' RACE reads with MiXCR, giving one entry per CDR3 protein. This table has 500,000 or so distinct CDR3 sequences, 22% appearing once. This clonotype was seen a handful of times. The same data also went into a second study, on T cells expressing NK-cell markers. As that report states: In the group of eight sequenced donors, seven were HCMV-seropositive and one was seronegative.

The specimen sequenced was CD4+ T cells sorted from blood. This receptor was identified in a woman under 30 in good health.

CDR3 sequence (DNA): TGTGCCAGCAGTTCAGGGGTTACACCCCTCCACTTT. The encoded protein is CASSSGVTPLHF. The rearrangement links TRBV6-6 to TRBJ1-6, with TRBD1 as a possible D gene (6 bases). This CDR3 comprises 12 residues. V lost 4 bases and J 11 bases, leaving 9 bases between the germline ends. CDR1 and CDR2 from the germline V gene are MNHNY and SVGAGI (reference sequence).